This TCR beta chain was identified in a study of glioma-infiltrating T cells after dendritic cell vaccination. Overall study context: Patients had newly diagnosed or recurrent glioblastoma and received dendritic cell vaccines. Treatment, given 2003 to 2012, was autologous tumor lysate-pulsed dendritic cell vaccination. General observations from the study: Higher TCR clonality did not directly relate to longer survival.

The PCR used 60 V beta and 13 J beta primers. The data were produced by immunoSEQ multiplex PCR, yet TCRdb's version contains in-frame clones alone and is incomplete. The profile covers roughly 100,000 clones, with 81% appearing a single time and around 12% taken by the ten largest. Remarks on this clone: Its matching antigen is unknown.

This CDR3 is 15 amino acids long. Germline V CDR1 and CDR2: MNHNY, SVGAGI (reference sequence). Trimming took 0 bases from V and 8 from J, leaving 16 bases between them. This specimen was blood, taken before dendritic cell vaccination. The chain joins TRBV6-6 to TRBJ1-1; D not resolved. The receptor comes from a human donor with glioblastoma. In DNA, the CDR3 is TGTGCCAGCAGTTACTCGCCCGCGGGGAGCGCCGAAGCTTTCTTT. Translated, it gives CASSYSPAGSAEAFF.